This TCR beta chain was recovered during a study of cytomegalovirus exposure and HLA in healthy donors. To note about this clone: Its specificity is not known.

The PCR had 60 Vbeta and 13 Jbeta primers. Some clones are missing from TCRdb's copy, which holds only in-frame ones; the method was immunoSEQ multiplex PCR. The sample lists roughly 100,000 clones, nearly 80% occurring once. CDR3 length: 14 amino acids. Trimming took 5 bases from V and 2 from J; bases not matched to a gene: 3. Per germline, CDR1 SGHVS and CDR2 FNYEAQ. Overall study findings and caveats: The study flagged some 170 TCR beta chains as cytomegalovirus-associated. Confirmation in vitro established that three CMV-associated chains were specific for CMV antigens. Later analysis identified a missense DCLRE1C variant that was linked to TCR beta V- and J-gene trimming. Earlier analysis yielded a pattern in which most TCR beta V segments were productive about 87% or about 30% of the time.

The specimen sequenced was PBMCs. V usage is TRBV7-6 and J usage is TRBJ1-1; the match to TRBD1 covers 9 bases. This receptor was obtained from a young man in good health and CMV-seronegative. CDR3 coding DNA: TGTGCCAGCAGCCGGGACAGGGACAACACTGAAGCTTTCTTT. Translation: CASSRDRDNTEAFF.